This T cell receptor beta chain is drawn from a study of tumor-infiltrating lymphocytes in primary liver carcinoma. Starting from 450 to 500 ng of total RNA, TCR beta cDNA was produced with a primer in the constant region. Library construction for TCR beta comprised three nested multiplex PCR rounds performed with slightly modified ARM-PCR. Use of TRBV1-TRBV30 forward primers with a C-beta reverse primer characterized the first two PCR rounds, which lasted about 10 cycles each. TCRdb re-derived calls from the multiplex PCR reads in MiXCR, one entry per CDR3 protein. The sample shows approximately 110,000 distinct CDR3 sequences, less than 80% of them seen only once. Co-extraction of RNA and DNA was performed on roughly 20-34 mg of unsorted bulk tissue. Germline CDR1 and CDR2: SGHRS and YFSETQ. The CDR3 runs 15 residues. V lost 3 bases, J lost 5 bases, and 18 bases lay in between.

Sequencing was performed on liver tumor tissue from sampling region 1. As for subset: tumor region T1, superior pole. The chain has TRBV5-1 and TRBJ2-7, with D possibly matching TRBD2 (6 bases). This TCR derives from an older woman with primary liver carcinoma and hepatitis B virus infection. CDR3 sequence (DNA): TGCGCCAGCAGCTCACGGGTCCCACCGGGGGACGAGCAGTACTTC. It is translated as CASSSRVPPGDEQYF.